The 21 T cell receptor beta chains in this list originate from one sample, sequenced in a study of T cells in Graves' hyperthyroidism and ophthalmopathy (dated by TCRdb to the late 2010s). The library relied on multiplex PCR. Sequenced using an Illumina HiSeq 2000. Amplification of TCR beta CDR3 regions was carried out from RNA transcripts. The first round of RT-PCR for the TCR CDR3 was performed with the HTBI primer set and the Qiagen OneStep RT-PCR kit. In-frame beta chains were kept once TCRdb had trimmed the public reads at Q25 with fastp and called clones with MiXCR. CDR3 protein duplicates are merged, each entry listing the most common genes and DNA. Here the sample has some 700,000 distinct CDR3 sequences; roughly 17% occur a single time. The ten biggest clones cover around 16% of the sample. The sequenced material came from blood. These receptors all come from a man aged 50 or older with Graves' hyperthyroidism.

The J gene is TRBJ1-2, the V gene TRBV6-5; unclear D gene. The germline V gene encodes CDR1 MNHEY and CDR2 SVGAGI. The CDR3 runs to 16 residues. V was clipped by 2 bases and J by 4 bases, with 17 bases between them. CDR3 sequence (DNA): TGTGCCAGCAGTTACCTGGCAACCCCCGGAGGCTATGGCTACACCTTC. Translated: CASSYLATPGGYGYTF.

V gene TRBV13 combines with J gene TRBJ2-3, with D maybe TRBD2 (5 bases). The germline gives CDR1 PRHDT, CDR2 FYEKMQ (reference sequence). This CDR3 has 16 residues. V was shortened by 5 bases and J by 0 bases, with 15 bases between the two germline ends. Here the CDR3 reads CASSEREAASTDTQYF. CDR3 in DNA: TGTGCCAGCAGCGAGCGAGAAGCGGCTAGCACAGATACGCAGTATTTT.

This clonotype was detected ten times or more. The V and J genes are TRBV29-1 and TRBJ2-1; TRBD2 agrees at 7 bases. The CDR3 is made up of 18 amino acids. The V segment lost 6 bases and the J segment 7 bases; nucleotides outside the gene matches: 24. Germline V gene lookup returns CDR1 SQVTM and CDR2 ANQGSEA. The CDR3 loop reads CSVDPPRGRAAGRNEQFF. CDR3 nucleotide sequence: TGCAGCGTAGACCCCCCGCGGGGCCGGGCAGCGGGAAGGAATGAGCAGTTCTTC.

At least ten counts were recorded for this clonotype. The genes are TRBV18 and TRBJ2-3; D is unclear. V was clipped by 6 bases and J by 1 base, with 8 bases between them. The CDR3 extends over 13 amino acids. Per the germline V gene, CDR1 is KGHSH and CDR2 is LQKENI. The CDR3 reads CASSGTGTDTQYF. The CDR3 DNA follows: TGTGCCAGCTCGGGTACGGGCACAGATACGCAGTATTTT.

The gene calls are TRBV9 and TRBJ2-1, with D possibly being TRBD1 (7 bases). The CDR3 length is 18 residues. CDR1 and CDR2 (germline): SGDLS, YYNGEE. The V gene lost 2 bases and the J gene lost 5 bases, with 23 bases spanning the gap. CDR3 sequence (DNA): TGTGCCAGCAGCGTTGGGAGTGGTGCGGGACAGACGAACAATGAGCAGTTCTTC. Amino acid sequence: CASSVGSGAGQTNNEQFF.

This clonotype showed up many times. The J gene is TRBJ2-7, the V gene TRBV11-1, with 11 bases that match TRBD1. The CDR3 loop spans 15 amino acids. The V gene's germline CDR1 is SGHAT and CDR2 FQDESV (reference sequence). V shed 3 bases, J shed 0 bases, and the junction held 1 base outside the gene matches. The CDR3 loop reads CASSLGQGVSYEQYF. The CDR3 bases are TGTGCCAGCAGCTTGGGACAGGGGGTCTCCTACGAGCAGTACTTC.

This clonotype was found many times. V usage is TRBV20-1 and J usage is TRBJ2-7, with 12 bases matching TRBD2. Trimming took 4 bases from V and 6 from J; bases not matched to a gene: 10. This CDR3 region has 15 residues. Germline assignment: CDR1 DFQATT and CDR2 SNEGSKA (reference sequence). CDR3 DNA sequence: TGCAGTGCTATGGACAGGACTAGCGGGATTTCCGAGCAGTACTTC. Amino acid sequence: CSAMDRTSGISEQYF.

This clonotype has at least ten counts. The V and J genes are TRBV2 and TRBJ2-1; the match to TRBD2 covers 8 bases. Looked up from germline, CDR1 is SNHLY and CDR2 is FYNNEI. Germline trimming cut 6 bases from V and 2 bases from J; bases unmatched to any gene: 6. This CDR3 is 15 amino acids long. This CDR3 is CASSSSGPAYNEQFF. The CDR3 DNA follows: TGTGCCAGCAGCTCTAGCGGGCCTGCCTACAATGAGCAGTTCTTC.

The table lists this clonotype with a few counts. The chain recombines TRBV18 with TRBJ2-1; 12 bases are shared with TRBD2. The CDR3 contains 16 residues. V lost 2 bases, J lost 5 bases, and 4 bases stayed unmatched. The V gene's germline CDR1 is KGHSH and CDR2 LQKENI. This CDR3 is CASSPTLAGGNNEQFF. The CDR3 region has the DNA TGTGCCAGCTCACCAACCCTAGCGGGAGGGAACAATGAGCAGTTCTTC.

As to this clonotype: This may be a read error, as it is one base from a much larger clone. DNA of the CDR3: TGTGCCAGCGCACCTCAATATAGCAATCATCCCCAGCATTTT. Its protein product is CASAPQYSNHPQHF. This chain links TRBV7-2 with TRBJ1-5; D is unresolved. The germline V gene has CDR1 SGHTA and CDR2 FQGNSA. This CDR3 region has 14 residues.

This clonotype has more than one count but fewer than ten. The rearrangement joins TRBV7-2 to TRBJ2-3; D unclear. The V and J ends lost 7 bases and 0 bases respectively, with 5 bases between them. The CDR3 consists of 12 residues. CDR1 and CDR2 from the germline V gene are SGHTA and FQGNSA. CDR3 nucleotides: TGTGCCAGCAATCTCAGCACAGATACGCAGTATTTT. It translates to CASNLSTDTQYF. The full variable domain, its missing parts supplied by reference TRBV7-2 and TRBJ2-3, is GAGVSQSPSNKVTEKGKDVELRCDPISGHTALYWYRQSLGQGLEFLIYFQGNSAPDKSGLPSDRFSAERTGGSVSTLTIQRTQQEDSAVYLCASNLSTDTQYFGPGTRLTVL.

The chain recombines TRBV7-9 with TRBJ2-2, with D possibly matching TRBD1 (6 bases). The CDR3 has 17 residues. The V gene's germline CDR1 is SEHNR and CDR2 FQNEAQ (reference sequence). The ends were cut back, 2 bases at V and 6 bases at J, with 19 bases in the middle. CDR3 residues: CASSLFGWTEKAGELFF. The CDR3 nucleotides read TGTGCCAGCAGCTTATTCGGGTGGACAGAGAAGGCCGGGGAGCTGTTTTTT.

This clonotype has a count of ten or more. The J gene is TRBJ1-2, the V gene TRBV3-1; D uncertain. CDR1 LGHDT and CDR2 YNNKEL come from the germline V gene (reference sequence). Between the trimmed V and J ends, which lost 1 base and 7 bases, there was a span of 13 bases. This CDR3 is built from 14 residues. The CDR3 loop reads CASSQVERIAGYTF. Written as DNA, the CDR3 is TGTGCCAGCAGCCAAGTGGAAAGGATCGCTGGCTACACCTTC.

The V gene is TRBV3-1, the J gene TRBJ2-2; D unresolved. Between the trimmed V and J ends, which lost 0 bases and 4 bases, there was a span of 9 bases. CDR3 size: 15 residues. Germline lookup yields CDR1 LGHDT and CDR2 YNNKEL (reference sequence). CDR3: CASSQDLASTGELFF. CDR3 coding DNA: TGTGCCAGCAGCCAAGATCTCGCCAGCACCGGGGAGCTGTTTTTT.

This clonotype was seen repeatedly, ten times or more. The gene calls are TRBV2 and TRBJ1-2, with 10 bases that match TRBD1. The length of the CDR3 is 16 residues. Germline CDR1 reads SNHLY; CDR2 reads FYNNEI. Trimming took 4 bases from V and 1 from J; bases not matched to a gene: 6. CDR3 sequence (DNA): TGTGCCAGCAGTGGACAGGGGGCGACCCGTAACTATGGCTACACCTTC. This gives the protein CASSGQGATRNYGYTF.

This clonotype occurred many times. The rearrangement joins TRBV20-1 to TRBJ2-5; D is unclear. With 6 bases removed from V and 1 base from J, the gap between germline ends came to 9 bases. CDR3 length equals 12 residues. The germline V gene encodes CDR1 DFQATT and CDR2 SNEGSKA (reference sequence). The CDR3: CSASWTQETQYF. CDR3 coding DNA: TGCAGTGCCTCTTGGACCCAAGAGACCCAGTACTTC.

This clonotype was seen a handful of times. The chain uses TRBV28 and TRBJ1-2; possible D gene TRBD1, 5 bases. CDR1 MDHEN and CDR2 SYDVKM come from the germline V gene. The CDR3 consists of 13 residues. V was trimmed by 6 bases and J by 3 bases, leaving 11 bases between them. This CDR3 reads CASSKTTDYGYTF. In DNA form, the CDR3 reads TGTGCCAGCAGCAAGACGACAGACTATGGCTACACCTTC.

This clonotype occurred a few times. CDR3 sequence: CATSPILPTDTQYF. The CDR3 DNA reads as TGCGCCACTTCACCAATTCTGCCCACAGATACGCAGTATTTT. This chain joins TRBV10-1 and TRBJ2-3; D is unresolved. Trimming shortened V by 10 bases and J by 2 bases, and 16 bases separated the two germline ends. Germline lookup yields CDR1 WNHNN and CDR2 SYGVQD (reference sequence). The CDR3 extends over 14 amino acids.

This clonotype was seen many times. The V and J genes are TRBV28 and TRBJ1-6; TRBD1 might be the D (5 bases). Per germline, CDR1 MDHEN and CDR2 SYDVKM. The CDR3 sequence is 15 residues long. The germline V and J ends were trimmed by 7 bases and 7 bases, with 17 bases remaining between them. Here the CDR3 DNA reads TGTGCCAGCATTCACAGCCAGGGCTTCAATTCACCCCTCCACTTT. Translating it yields CASIHSQGFNSPLHF.

A few counts support this clonotype. The V call is TRBV7-8, the J call TRBJ1-4, with D unresolved. CDR1 and CDR2 from the germline V gene are SGHVS and FQNEAQ. V was pared by 2 bases and J by 8 bases, with 9 bases between. This CDR3 is 13 amino acids long. The chain's CDR3 is CASSLNVEEKLFF. The CDR3 DNA follows: TGTGCCAGCAGCTTAAACGTAGAAGAAAAACTGTTTTTT.

The rearrangement uses TRBV11-2 and TRBJ2-7; D is perhaps TRBD1 (6 bases). This CDR3 has 16 residues. From germline, CDR1 is SGHAT and CDR2 FQNNGV. The V and J ends lost 1 base and 5 bases respectively, with 18 bases between them. CDR3 coding DNA: TGTGCCAGCAGCTTAGTAGCCAGGGGATTGAAGCACGAGCAGTACTTC. This sequence encodes CASSLVARGLKHEQYF.